This entry lists 10 T cell receptor beta chains sequenced from one sample in a study of blood T cell repertoires in COVID-19. Sequencing used immunoSEQ multiplex PCR; TCRdb keeps in-frame clones, though not all of them. The sample records fewer than 70,000 clones, 75% to 90% being singletons. What was sequenced was peripheral blood. These TCRs come from a human donor in a cohort sampled during active COVID-19.

The chain couples TRBV2 to TRBJ2-7; 8 bases map to TRBD1. Trimming removed 8 bases from V and 5 bases from J; junction bases left unmatched: 14. The CDR3 consists of 15 residues. Germline V gene sequence: CDR1 SNHLY, CDR2 FYNNEI. CDR3 residues: CASGFPGQDSHEQYF. The CDR3 DNA reads TGTGCCAGCGGATTTCCGGGACAGGATTCCCACGAGCAGTACTTC.

The rearrangement joins TRBV3-1 (or the pseudogene TRBV3-2) to TRBJ2-4; TRBD2 aligns across 7 bases. The CDR3 totals 15 residues. The junction had 9 bases not matched to a gene; V was cut back by 8 bases and J by 2 bases. Looked up from germline, CDR1 is LGHDT and CDR2 is YNNKEL (reference sequence). The CDR3 region has the DNA TGTGCCAGCCGCGGGGGAGGCGCTACCAAAAACATTCAGTACTTC. This sequence encodes CASRGGGATKNIQYF.

V gene TRBV2 combines with J gene TRBJ1-6, with no clear D. Trimming cost V 8 bases and J 0 bases, with 11 bases left between them. Germline lookup yields CDR1 SNHLY and CDR2 FYNNEI. The CDR3 has 15 residues. CDR3 DNA sequence: TGTGCCAGCTCTAAACAGAGCTCCTATAATTCACCCCTCCACTTT. Residues: CASSKQSSYNSPLHF. The full variable domain, with the rest looked up from reference TRBV2 and TRBJ1-6, is EPEVTQTPSHQVTQMGQEVILRCVPISNHLYFYWYRQILGQKVEFLVSFYNNEISEKSEIFDDQFSVERPDGSNFTLKIRSTKLEDSAMYFCASSKQSSYNSPLHFGNGTRLTVT.

The chain links TRBV10-3 to TRBJ1-1, with D perhaps matching TRBD1 (5 bases). Trimming removed 2 bases from V and 0 bases from J, with 7 bases in between. CDR1 and CDR2 from the germline V gene are ENHRY and SYGVKD. This CDR3 comprises 14 residues. In DNA form, the CDR3 reads TGTGCCATCAGTGAGAGACAGTTGAACACTGAAGCTTTCTTT. Translation gives CAISERQLNTEAFF.

The rearrangement links TRBV29-1 to TRBJ2-1; 9 nucleotides match TRBD1. V gave up 7 bases and J gave up 7 bases; unmatched junction bases: 5. CDR1 and CDR2 (germline): SQVTM, ANQGSEA. This CDR3 contains 12 residues. DNA of the CDR3: TGCAGCGGGGGGACAGGGAAGAATGAGCAGTTCTTC. It encodes CSGGTGKNEQFF.

This chain joins TRBV7-2 and TRBJ1-1; TRBD1 matches 8 bases. Germline V gives CDR1 SGHTA, CDR2 FQGNSA. The CDR3 covers 14 residues. After removal of 4 bases from V and 3 bases from J, the junction contained 4 bases not matched to a gene. This CDR3 is CASSYLDRDTEAFF. Here the CDR3 DNA reads TGTGCCAGCAGCTACCTGGACAGGGACACTGAAGCTTTCTTT.

The chain carries TRBV6-1 and TRBJ2-3, with 7 bases identical to TRBD2. Germline V gene lookup returns CDR1 MNHNS and CDR2 SASEGT. Trimming cost V 2 bases and J 1 base; bases outside gene matches: 3. The CDR3 loop spans 15 amino acids. Here the CDR3 reads CASSERLAGTDTQYF. The CDR3 bases are TGTGCCAGCAGTGAAAGGCTAGCGGGCACAGATACGCAGTATTTT.

This clone was observed once. The chain couples TRBV19 to TRBJ1-1; 8 nucleotides match TRBD1. The CDR3 loop spans 15 amino acids. Trimming cost V 5 bases and J 7 bases; bases outside gene matches: 12. Germline CDR1 is LNHDA and CDR2 is SQIVND (reference sequence). The CDR3 here is CASSPQDRAPGEAFF. The CDR3 DNA reads TGTGCCAGTAGTCCACAGGACAGGGCCCCCGGTGAAGCTTTCTTT.

The V call is TRBV28, the J call TRBJ2-3; D is perhaps TRBD1 (6 bases). Trimming stripped 2 bases from V and 6 bases from J, with 18 bases between. Germline loops: CDR1 MDHEN, CDR2 SYDVKM. The CDR3 has 16 residues. The CDR3 loop reads CASSLIKWGPQDTQYF. The CDR3 DNA is TGTGCCAGCAGTTTAATCAAATGGGGGCCGCAGGATACGCAGTATTTT.

In DNA, the CDR3 is TGTGCCAGCAGAATGGGACAGGGGGCCCCAAGTTCACCCCTCCACTTT. It specifies CASRMGQGAPSSPLHF. This chain uses TRBV25-1 with TRBJ1-6; 12 nucleotides match TRBD1. With V trimmed by 6 bases and J by 9 bases, 9 bases remained unmatched. Per the germline V gene, CDR1 is MGHDK and CDR2 is SYGVNS. The CDR3 is made up of 16 amino acids. Variable domain in full (rest from reference TRBV25-1 and TRBJ1-6): EADIYQTPRYLVIGTGKKITLECSQTMGHDKMYWYQQDPGMELHLIHYSYGVNSTEKGDLSSESTVSRIRTEHFPLTLESARPSHTSQYLCASRMGQGAPSSPLHFGNGTRLTVT.